Shown below are 14 T cell receptor beta chains from a single sample sequenced in a study of blood T cell repertoires in COVID-19. Sequencing was performed with immunoSEQ multiplex PCR; in TCRdb, only in-frame clones are kept and a portion is missing. This repertoire shows around 240,000 clones, roughly nine tenths found once; its top ten account for about 1.2%. Sequencing was carried out using PBMCs or T cells enriched from blood (not recorded which). The receptors were sampled from a human donor in a cohort exposed to, infected with or recovered from COVID-19 (not recorded which). The donor label of this sample is uncertain.

The chain joins TRBV11-2 to TRBJ2-1; 10 bases are a match to TRBD2. Germline V CDR1 and CDR2: SGHAT, FQNNGV. With V trimmed by 0 bases and J by 11 bases, 10 bases remained unmatched. The CDR3 is made up of 16 amino acids. The CDR3 here is CASSLDIAAGGSQQFF. The CDR3 bases are TGTGCCAGCAGCTTAGATATTGCAGCGGGGGGGTCTCAGCAGTTCTTC.

DNA for the CDR3: TGTGCCTGGAGTACAGGGGATACGCAGTATTTT. This translates into CAWSTGDTQYF. The chain joins TRBV30 to TRBJ2-3, with a tentative D call TRBD1 (6 bases). Germline V gene sequence: CDR1 GTSNPN, CDR2 SVGIG (reference sequence). V lost 2 bases, J lost 6 bases, and 6 bases lay in between. CDR3 length equals 11 residues.

The chain combines TRBV19 with TRBJ1-3; no clear D. The CDR3 runs to 16 residues. V was shortened by 7 bases and J by 0 bases, with 16 bases between the two germline ends. Germline V lookup: CDR1 LNHDA, CDR2 SQIVND (reference sequence). The CDR3 nucleotides read TGTGCCAGTACCCCCCAGTGGAGGAGCTCTGGAAACACCATATATTTT. The encoded protein is CASTPQWRSSGNTIYF.

The V gene is TRBV12-2, the J gene TRBJ1-5. TRBV12-2 is listed as a pseudogene. CDR3 length equals 15 residues. Written as DNA, the CDR3 is TGTGCAAGTCTCACACGGGGGGCCCTCAATCAGCCCCAGCATTTT. Translating gives CASLTRGALNQPQHF.

A single count supports this clone. The rearrangement joins TRBV5-1 to TRBJ2-7; maybe TRBD1 (6 bases). The CDR3 contains 15 residues. Deletions cut 4 bases from V and 2 bases from J, with 16 bases between. Germline loops: CDR1 SGHRS, CDR2 YFSETQ. In nucleotides, the CDR3 is TGCGCCAGCAGCGGGAACAGGGTTGGACCCTACGAGCAGTACTTC. Its translation: CASSGNRVGPYEQYF.

The chain is built from TRBV18 and TRBJ1-3; 10 bases line up with TRBD1. The germline gives CDR1 KGHSH, CDR2 LQKENI. CDR3 size: 19 residues. After removal of 4 bases from V and 1 base from J, the junction contained 13 bases not matched to a gene. The CDR3 DNA reads as TGTGCCAGCTCACACTCGACAGGGGGCTCGAAAGATTCTGGAAACACCATATATTTT. It is translated as CASSHSTGGSKDSGNTIYF.

This clone was seen only once. The chain employs TRBV3-1 (or the pseudogene TRBV3-2) and TRBJ2-3; D is perhaps TRBD2 (7 bases). Germline V gene data show CDR1 as LGHDT and CDR2 as YNNKEL (reference sequence). Trimming removed 6 bases from V and 3 bases from J, with 16 bases in between. The CDR3 has 15 residues. As DNA, the CDR3 is TGTGCCAGCAGGCCCCGGGGGGCTAGGACAGATACGCAGTATTTT. It translates to CASRPRGARTDTQYF.

This CDR3 reads CASSVGGISDTQYF. The CDR3 DNA reads TGTGCCAGCAGCGTAGGAGGGATCTCAGATACGCAGTATTTT. This sequence joins TRBV9 and TRBJ2-3; a weak D match, TRBD2 (5 bases). Between the trimmed V and J ends, which lost 0 bases and 4 bases, there was a span of 9 bases. This CDR3 is 14 amino acids long. From germline, CDR1 is SGDLS and CDR2 YYNGEE.

A few counts support this clone. The V and J genes are TRBV5-1 and TRBJ1-5, with D perhaps TRBD1 (6 bases). The CDR3 covers 14 residues. The germline V gene has CDR1 SGHRS and CDR2 YFSETQ. V gave up 0 bases and J gave up 5 bases, with 9 bases separating them. The CDR3 sequence is CASSLGAGDQPQHF. In DNA, the CDR3 is TGCGCCAGCAGCTTGGGGGCAGGGGATCAGCCCCAGCATTTT.

The rearrangement uses TRBV6-6 and TRBJ2-7, with TRBD2 as a possible D gene (5 bases). Germline V CDR1 and CDR2: MNHNY, SVGAGI (reference sequence). The CDR3 sequence is 12 residues long. V shed 10 bases and J shed 0 bases, with 10 bases lying between them. In nucleotides, the CDR3 is TGTGCCACCTTAGGGAGCTCCTACGAGCAGTACTTC. Its protein product is CATLGSSYEQYF.

This clone was recorded once. The CDR3 sequence: CASSPPGTAQETQYF. The DNA of the CDR3 is TGTGCCAGCTCACCACCGGGGACAGCCCAAGAGACCCAGTACTTC. This sequence joins TRBV18 and TRBJ2-5; 7 bases fit TRBD1. The CDR3 totals 15 residues. Germline CDR1 reads KGHSH; CDR2 reads LQKENI. With 0 bases clipped from V and 1 base from J, the junction kept 2 bases outside the gene matches.

This clone was seen once. The chain employs TRBV9 and TRBJ2-1, with TRBD2 identical over 9 bases. In germline, CDR1 is SGDLS, CDR2 YYNGEE. V was clipped by 2 bases and J by 8 bases; unmatched bases: 5. The CDR3 has 14 amino acids. This chain's CDR3 is CASSVGGGADEQFF. For the CDR3, the DNA is TGTGCCAGCAGCGTGGGCGGGGGGGCCGATGAGCAGTTCTTC.

This chain joins TRBV4-2 and TRBJ2-3; TRBD2 agrees at 8 bases. The CDR3 runs 19 residues. The ends lost 0 bases at V and 0 bases at J; junction bases unmatched: 11. Germline CDR1 reads LGHNA; CDR2 reads YNFKEQ. DNA of the CDR3: TGTGCCAGCAGCCAAGATGGGGCGGGGGGCATTGCTAGCACAGATACGCAGTATTTT. This translates into CASSQDGAGGIASTDTQYF.

This chain links TRBV6-6 with TRBJ2-7; 7 bases are a match to TRBD1. The CDR3 totals 13 residues. V shed 0 bases, J shed 12 bases, and the junction held 8 bases outside the gene matches. Per germline, CDR1 MNHNY and CDR2 SVGAGI (reference sequence). The CDR3 reads CASSYSSDRSPYF. CDR3 bases: TGTGCCAGCAGTTACTCGTCGGACAGGTCTCCGTACTTC.